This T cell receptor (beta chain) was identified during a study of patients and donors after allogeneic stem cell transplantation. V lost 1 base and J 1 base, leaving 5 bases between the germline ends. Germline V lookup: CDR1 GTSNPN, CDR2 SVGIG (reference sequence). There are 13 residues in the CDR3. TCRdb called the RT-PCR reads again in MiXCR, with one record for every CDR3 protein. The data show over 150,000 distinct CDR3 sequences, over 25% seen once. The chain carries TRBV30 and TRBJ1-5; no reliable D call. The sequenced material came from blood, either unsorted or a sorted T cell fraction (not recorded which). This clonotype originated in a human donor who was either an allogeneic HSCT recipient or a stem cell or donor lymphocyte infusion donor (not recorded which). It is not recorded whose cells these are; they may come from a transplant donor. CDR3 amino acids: CAWSGMSNQPQHF. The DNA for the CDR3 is TGTGCCTGGAGTGGGATGAGCAATCAGCCCCAGCATTTT.